This TCR beta chain emerged from a study of cytomegalovirus exposure and HLA in healthy donors. Whole-study findings and limits: Reports credit the classifier with highly specific, highly sensitive diagnosis of cytomegalovirus status. Reportedly, a later analysis found an Asian-associated ancestry cluster had fewer N-insertions than the roughly 700-donor mean. Roughly uniform sequencing depth across donors was assumed, possibly incorrectly.

This clone was seen a handful of times. Its antigen remains unknown. Primers for the PCR totalled 60 Vbeta and 13 Jbeta. Repertoires were generated with immunoSEQ multiplex PCR, while TCRdb's copy carries only in-frame clones and drops some. The profile shows 95,000 to 150,000 clones, about three quarters of them singletons. V lost 4 bases, J lost 8 bases, and 17 bases lay in between. CDR1 is MDHEN and CDR2 is SYDVKM in the germline V gene. The CDR3 extends over 14 amino acids. The chain is built from TRBV28 and TRBJ1-2; D possibly corresponds to TRBD1 (6 bases). The receptor's source is a man aged 60 to 75 in good health and CMV-seropositive. The sequenced material came from PBMCs. DNA for the CDR3: TGTGCCAGCAGTTCCCAGGGGAGGGAAGGCGGCTACACCTTC. It is translated as CASSSQGREGGYTF.